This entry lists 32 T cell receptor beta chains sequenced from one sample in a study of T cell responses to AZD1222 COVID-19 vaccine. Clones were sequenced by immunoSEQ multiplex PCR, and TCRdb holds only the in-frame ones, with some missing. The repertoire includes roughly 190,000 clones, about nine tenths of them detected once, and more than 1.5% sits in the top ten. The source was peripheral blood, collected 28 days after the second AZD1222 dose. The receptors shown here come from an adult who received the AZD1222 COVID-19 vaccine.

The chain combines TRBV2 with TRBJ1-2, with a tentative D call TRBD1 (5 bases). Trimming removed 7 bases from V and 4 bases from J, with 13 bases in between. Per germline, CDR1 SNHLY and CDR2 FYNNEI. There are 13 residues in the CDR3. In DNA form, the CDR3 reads TGTGCCAGCATATGGAACAGGAGCTATGGCTACACCTTC. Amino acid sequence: CASIWNRSYGYTF.

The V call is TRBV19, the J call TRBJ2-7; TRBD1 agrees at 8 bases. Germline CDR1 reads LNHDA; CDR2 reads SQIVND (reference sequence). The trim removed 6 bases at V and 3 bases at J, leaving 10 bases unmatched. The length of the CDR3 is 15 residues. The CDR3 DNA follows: TGTGCCAGTAGCAAACCCTCCGGGACAGGCTACGAGCAGTACTTC. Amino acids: CASSKPSGTGYEQYF.

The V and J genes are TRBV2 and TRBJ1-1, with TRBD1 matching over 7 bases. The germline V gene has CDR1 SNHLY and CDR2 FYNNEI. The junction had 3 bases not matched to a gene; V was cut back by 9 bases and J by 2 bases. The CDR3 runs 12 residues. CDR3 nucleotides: TGTGCCAGGGACAGGAGAAACACTGAAGCTTTCTTT. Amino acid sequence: CARDRRNTEAFF.

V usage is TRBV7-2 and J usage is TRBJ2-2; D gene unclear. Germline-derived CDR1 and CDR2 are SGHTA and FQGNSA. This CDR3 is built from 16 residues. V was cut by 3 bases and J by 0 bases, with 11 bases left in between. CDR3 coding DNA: TGTGCCAGCAGCTTCTTTGGGGTTCCGAACACCGGGGAGCTGTTTTTT. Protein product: CASSFFGVPNTGELFF.

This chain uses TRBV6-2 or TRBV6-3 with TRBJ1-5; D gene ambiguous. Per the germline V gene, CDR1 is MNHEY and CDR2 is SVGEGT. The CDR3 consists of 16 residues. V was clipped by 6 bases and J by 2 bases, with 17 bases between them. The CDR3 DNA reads TGTGCCAGCAGCCCTTGGTCATCTGCCGGCAATCAGCCCCAGCATTTT. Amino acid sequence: CASSPWSSAGNQPQHF.

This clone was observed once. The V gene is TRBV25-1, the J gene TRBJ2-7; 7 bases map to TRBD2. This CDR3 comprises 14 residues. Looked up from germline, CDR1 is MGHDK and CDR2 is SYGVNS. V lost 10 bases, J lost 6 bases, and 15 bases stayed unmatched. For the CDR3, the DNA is TGTGCCACCCAGGGAGCGGGACCCGAGAGCGAGCAGTACTTC. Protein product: CATQGAGPESEQYF.

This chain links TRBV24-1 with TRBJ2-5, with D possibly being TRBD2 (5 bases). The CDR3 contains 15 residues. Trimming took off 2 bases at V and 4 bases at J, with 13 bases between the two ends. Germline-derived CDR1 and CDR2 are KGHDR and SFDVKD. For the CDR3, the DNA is TGTGCCACCAGTGATTCCCGGAGGCCCCGAGAGACCCAGTACTTC. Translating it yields CATSDSRRPRETQYF.

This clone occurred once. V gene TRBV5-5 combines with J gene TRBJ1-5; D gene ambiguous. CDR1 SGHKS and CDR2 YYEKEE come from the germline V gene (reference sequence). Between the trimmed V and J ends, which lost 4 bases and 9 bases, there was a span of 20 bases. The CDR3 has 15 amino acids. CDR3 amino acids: CASSPTRARLGPQHF. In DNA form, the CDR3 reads TGTGCCAGCAGCCCTACTCGGGCCAGACTAGGGCCCCAGCATTTT. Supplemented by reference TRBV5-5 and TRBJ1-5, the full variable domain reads DAGVTQSPTHLIKTRGQQVTLRCSPISGHKSVSWYQQVLGQGPQFIFQYYEKEERGRGNFPDRFSARQFPNYSSELNVNALLLGDSALYLCASSPTRARLGPQHFGDGTRLSIL.

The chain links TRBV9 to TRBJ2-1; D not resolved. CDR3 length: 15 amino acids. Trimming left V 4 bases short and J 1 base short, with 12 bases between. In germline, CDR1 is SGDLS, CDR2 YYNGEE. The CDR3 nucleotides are TGTGCCAGCAGCTTTCAATTGGGGTCCTACAATGAGCAGTTCTTC. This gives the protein CASSFQLGSYNEQFF.

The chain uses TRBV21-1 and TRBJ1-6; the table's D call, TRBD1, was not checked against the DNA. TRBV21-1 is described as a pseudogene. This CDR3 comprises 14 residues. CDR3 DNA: TGTGCCAGCAGCAGGGGGACAGGAAATTCACCCCTCCACTTT. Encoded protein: CASSRGTGNSPLHF.

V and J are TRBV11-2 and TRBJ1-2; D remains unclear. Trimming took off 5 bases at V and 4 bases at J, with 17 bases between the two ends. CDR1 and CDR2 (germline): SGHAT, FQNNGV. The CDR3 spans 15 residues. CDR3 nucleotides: TGTGCCAGCAGCCAATCAGGTGGTTGGGGCTATGGCTACACCTTC. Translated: CASSQSGGWGYGYTF.

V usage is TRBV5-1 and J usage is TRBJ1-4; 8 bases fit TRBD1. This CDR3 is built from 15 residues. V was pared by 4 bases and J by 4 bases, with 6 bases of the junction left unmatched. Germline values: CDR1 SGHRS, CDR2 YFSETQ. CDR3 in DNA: TGCGCCAGCAGCCTGCCGACAGGGGTTAATGAAAAACTGTTTTTT. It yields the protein CASSLPTGVNEKLFF.

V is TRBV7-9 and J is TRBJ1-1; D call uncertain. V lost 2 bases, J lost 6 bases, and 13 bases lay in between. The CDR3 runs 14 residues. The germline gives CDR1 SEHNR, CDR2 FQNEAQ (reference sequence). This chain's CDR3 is CASSLREGGAEAFF. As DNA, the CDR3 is TGTGCCAGCAGCTTAAGGGAGGGAGGAGCTGAAGCTTTCTTT.

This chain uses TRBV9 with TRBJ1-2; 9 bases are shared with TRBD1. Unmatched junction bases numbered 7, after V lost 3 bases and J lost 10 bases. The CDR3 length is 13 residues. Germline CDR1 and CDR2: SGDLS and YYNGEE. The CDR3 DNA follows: TGTGCCAGCAGCGACCGACAGGGGGATAACTACACCTTC. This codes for CASSDRQGDNYTF.

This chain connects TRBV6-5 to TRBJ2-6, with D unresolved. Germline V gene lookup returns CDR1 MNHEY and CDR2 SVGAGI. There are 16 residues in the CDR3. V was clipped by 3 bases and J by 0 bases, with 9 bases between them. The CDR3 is CASSYSAFSGANVLTF. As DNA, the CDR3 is TGTGCCAGCAGTTATTCGGCCTTCTCTGGGGCCAACGTCCTGACTTTC.

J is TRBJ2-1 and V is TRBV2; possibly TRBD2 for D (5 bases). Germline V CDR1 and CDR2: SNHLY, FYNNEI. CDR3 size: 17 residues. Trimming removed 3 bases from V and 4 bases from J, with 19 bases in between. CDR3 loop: CASSDFGVGIEYNEQFF. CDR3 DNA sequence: TGTGCCAGCAGTGACTTCGGGGTTGGGATTGAGTACAATGAGCAGTTCTTC.

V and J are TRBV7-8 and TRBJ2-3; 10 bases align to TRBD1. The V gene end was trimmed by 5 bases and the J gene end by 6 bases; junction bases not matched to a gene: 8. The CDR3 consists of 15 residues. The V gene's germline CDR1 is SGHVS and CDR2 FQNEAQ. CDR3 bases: TGTGCCAGCAGCCGCTGGGGACAGGGGTTGGATACGCAGTATTTT. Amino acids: CASSRWGQGLDTQYF.

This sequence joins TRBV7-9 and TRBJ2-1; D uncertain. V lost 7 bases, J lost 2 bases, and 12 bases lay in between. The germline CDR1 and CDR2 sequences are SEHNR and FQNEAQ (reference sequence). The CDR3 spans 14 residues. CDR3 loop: CASTQDAPYNEQFF. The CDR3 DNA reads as TGTGCCAGCACCCAGGACGCGCCCTACAATGAGCAGTTCTTC.

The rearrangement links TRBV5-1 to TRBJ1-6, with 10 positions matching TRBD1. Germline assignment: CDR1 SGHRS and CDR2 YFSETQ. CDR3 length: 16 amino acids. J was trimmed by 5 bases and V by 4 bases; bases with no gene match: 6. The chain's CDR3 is CASSIGTGEDNSPLHF. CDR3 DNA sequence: TGCGCCAGCAGCATTGGGACAGGGGAAGATAATTCACCCCTCCACTTT.

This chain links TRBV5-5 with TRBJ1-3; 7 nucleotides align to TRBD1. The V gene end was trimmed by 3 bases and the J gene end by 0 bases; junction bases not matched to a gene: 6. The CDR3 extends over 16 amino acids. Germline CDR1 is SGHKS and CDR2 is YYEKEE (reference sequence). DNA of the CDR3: TGTGCCAGCAGCTCCCGACAGGGTTCCTCTGGAAACACCATATATTTT. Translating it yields CASSSRQGSSGNTIYF.

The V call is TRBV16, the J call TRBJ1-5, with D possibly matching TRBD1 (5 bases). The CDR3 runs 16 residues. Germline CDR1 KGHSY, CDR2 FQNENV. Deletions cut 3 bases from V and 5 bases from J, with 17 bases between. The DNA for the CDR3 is TGTGCCAGCAGCCACCCGGACAAGGGAGGGGATCAGCCCCAGCATTTT. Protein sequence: CASSHPDKGGDQPQHF. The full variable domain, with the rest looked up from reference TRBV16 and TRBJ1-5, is GEEVAQTPKHLVRGEGQKAKLYCAPIKGHSYVFWYQQVLKNEFKFLISFQNENVFDETGMPKERFSAKCLPNSPCSLEIQATKLEDSAVYFCASSHPDKGGDQPQHFGDGTRLSIL.

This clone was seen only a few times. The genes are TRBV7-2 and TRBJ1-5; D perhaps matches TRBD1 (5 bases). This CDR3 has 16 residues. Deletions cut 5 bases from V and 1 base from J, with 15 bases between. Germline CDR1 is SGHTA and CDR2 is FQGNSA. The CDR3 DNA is TGTGCCAGCAGCATATCGACAGCTACAAGCAATCAGCCCCAGCATTTT. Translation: CASSISTATSNQPQHF.

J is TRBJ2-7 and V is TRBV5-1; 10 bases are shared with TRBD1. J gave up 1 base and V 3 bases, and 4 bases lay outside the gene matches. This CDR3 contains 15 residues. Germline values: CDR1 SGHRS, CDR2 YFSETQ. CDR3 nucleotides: TGCGCCAGCAGCTCCTGGACAGGGGGATCCTACGAGCAGTACTTC. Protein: CASSSWTGGSYEQYF.

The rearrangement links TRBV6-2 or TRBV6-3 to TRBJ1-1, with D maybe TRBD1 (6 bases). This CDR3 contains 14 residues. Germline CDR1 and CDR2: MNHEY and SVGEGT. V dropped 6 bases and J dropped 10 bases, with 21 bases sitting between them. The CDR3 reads CASSLLGPPGAAFF. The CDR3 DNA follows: TGTGCCAGCAGCCTTCTCGGGCCCCCGGGGGCAGCTTTCTTT.

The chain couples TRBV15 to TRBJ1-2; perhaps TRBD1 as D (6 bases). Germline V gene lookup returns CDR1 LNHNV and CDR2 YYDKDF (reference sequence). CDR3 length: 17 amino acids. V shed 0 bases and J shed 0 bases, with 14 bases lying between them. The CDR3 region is CATSRDPGHRANYGYTF. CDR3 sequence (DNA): TGTGCCACCAGCAGAGATCCGGGACACCGGGCTAACTATGGCTACACCTTC.

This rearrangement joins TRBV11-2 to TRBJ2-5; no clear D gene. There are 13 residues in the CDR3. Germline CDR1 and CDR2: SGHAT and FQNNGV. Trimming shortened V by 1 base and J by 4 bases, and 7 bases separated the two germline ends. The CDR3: CASSLVVIETQYF. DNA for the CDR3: TGTGCCAGCAGCTTAGTAGTGATAGAGACCCAGTACTTC.

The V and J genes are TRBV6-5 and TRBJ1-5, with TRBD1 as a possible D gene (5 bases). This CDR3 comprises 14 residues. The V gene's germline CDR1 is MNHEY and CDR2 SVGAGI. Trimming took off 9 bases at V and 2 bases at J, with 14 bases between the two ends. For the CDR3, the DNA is TGTGCCAGGAACCGGGACCGGGGCAATCAGCCCCAGCATTTT. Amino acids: CARNRDRGNQPQHF.

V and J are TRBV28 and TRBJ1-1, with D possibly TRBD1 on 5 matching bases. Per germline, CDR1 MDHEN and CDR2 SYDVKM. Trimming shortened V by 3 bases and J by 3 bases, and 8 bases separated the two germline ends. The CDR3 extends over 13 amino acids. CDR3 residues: CASSLSGDTEAFF. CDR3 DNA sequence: TGTGCCAGCAGTTTGTCGGGGGACACTGAAGCTTTCTTT. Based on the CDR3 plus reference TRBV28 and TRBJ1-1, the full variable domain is DVKVTQSSRYLVKRTGEKVFLECVQDMDHENMFWYRQDPGLGLRLIYFSYDVKMKEKGDIPEGYSVSREKKERFSLILESASTNQTSMYLCASSLSGDTEAFFGQGTRLTVV.

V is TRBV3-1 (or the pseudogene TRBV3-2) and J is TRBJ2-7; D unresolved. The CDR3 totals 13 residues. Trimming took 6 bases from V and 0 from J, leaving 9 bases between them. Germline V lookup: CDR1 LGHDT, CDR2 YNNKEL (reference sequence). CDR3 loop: CASRQVDSYEQYF. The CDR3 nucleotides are TGTGCCAGCAGGCAGGTCGACTCCTACGAGCAGTACTTC.

This chain's CDR3 is CASSWRGAITDTQYF. CDR3 in DNA: TGTGCCAGCAGCTGGCGGGGGGCTATCACAGATACGCAGTATTTT. This sequence joins TRBV11-2 and TRBJ2-3, with 8 bases aligning to TRBD2. V was clipped by 4 bases and J by 2 bases; unmatched bases: 5. The CDR3 has 15 residues. Germline values: CDR1 SGHAT, CDR2 FQNNGV.

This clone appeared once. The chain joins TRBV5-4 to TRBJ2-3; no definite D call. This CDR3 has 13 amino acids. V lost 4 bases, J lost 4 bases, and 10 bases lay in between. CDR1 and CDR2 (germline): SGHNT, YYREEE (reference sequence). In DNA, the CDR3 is TGTGCCAGCAGCCCAGCCCCGGCAGATACGCAGTATTTT. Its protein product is CASSPAPADTQYF.

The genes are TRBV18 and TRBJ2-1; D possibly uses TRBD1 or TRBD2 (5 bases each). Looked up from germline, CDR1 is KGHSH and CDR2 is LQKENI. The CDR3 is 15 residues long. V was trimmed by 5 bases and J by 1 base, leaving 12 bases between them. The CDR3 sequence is CASSGGSRSYNEQFF. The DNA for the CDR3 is TGTGCCAGCTCAGGGGGTAGCCGTTCCTACAATGAGCAGTTCTTC.